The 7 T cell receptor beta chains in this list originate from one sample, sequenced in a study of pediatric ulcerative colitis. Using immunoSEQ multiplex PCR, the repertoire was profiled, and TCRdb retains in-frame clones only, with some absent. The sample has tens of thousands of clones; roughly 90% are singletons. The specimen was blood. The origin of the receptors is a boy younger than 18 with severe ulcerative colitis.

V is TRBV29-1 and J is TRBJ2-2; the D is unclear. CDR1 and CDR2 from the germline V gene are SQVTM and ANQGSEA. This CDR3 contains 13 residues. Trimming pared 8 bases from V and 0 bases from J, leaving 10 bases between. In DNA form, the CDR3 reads TGCAGCTCAAGCCAGACGAACACCGGGGAGCTGTTTTTT. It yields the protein CSSSQTNTGELFF.

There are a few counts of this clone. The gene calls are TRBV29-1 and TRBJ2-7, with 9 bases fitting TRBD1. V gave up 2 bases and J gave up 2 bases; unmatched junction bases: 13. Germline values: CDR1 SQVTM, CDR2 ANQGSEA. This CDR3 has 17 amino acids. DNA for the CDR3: TGCAGCGTTGAACCCACTTACCGGGACAGGGAAACCTACGAGCAGTACTTC. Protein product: CSVEPTYRDRETYEQYF.

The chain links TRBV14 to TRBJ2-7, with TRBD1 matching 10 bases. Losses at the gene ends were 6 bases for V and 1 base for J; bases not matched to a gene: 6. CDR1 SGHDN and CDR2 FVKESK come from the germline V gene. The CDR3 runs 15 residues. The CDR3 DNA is TGTGCCAGCAGTTGGGGACAGGGGAAATCCTACGAGCAGTACTTC. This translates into CASSWGQGKSYEQYF. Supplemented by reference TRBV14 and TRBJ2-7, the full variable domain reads EAGVTQFPSHSVIEKGQTVTLRCDPISGHDNLYWYRRVMGKEIKFLLHFVKESKQDESGMPNNRFLAERTGGTYSTLKVQPAELEDSGVYFCASSWGQGKSYEQYFGPGTRLTVT.

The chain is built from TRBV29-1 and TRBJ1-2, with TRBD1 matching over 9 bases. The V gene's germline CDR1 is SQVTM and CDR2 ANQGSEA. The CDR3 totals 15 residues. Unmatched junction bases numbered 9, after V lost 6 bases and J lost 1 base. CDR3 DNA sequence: TGCAGCGTCGATATCCGGGACAGGGATAACTATGGCTACACCTTC. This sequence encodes CSVDIRDRDNYGYTF.

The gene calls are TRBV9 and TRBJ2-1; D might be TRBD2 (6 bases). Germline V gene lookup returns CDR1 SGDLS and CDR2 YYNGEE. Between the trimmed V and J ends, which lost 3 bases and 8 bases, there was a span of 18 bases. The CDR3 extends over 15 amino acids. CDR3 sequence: CASSAPSALVHEQFF. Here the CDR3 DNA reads TGTGCCAGCAGCGCCCCTAGCGCGTTGGTCCATGAGCAGTTCTTC.

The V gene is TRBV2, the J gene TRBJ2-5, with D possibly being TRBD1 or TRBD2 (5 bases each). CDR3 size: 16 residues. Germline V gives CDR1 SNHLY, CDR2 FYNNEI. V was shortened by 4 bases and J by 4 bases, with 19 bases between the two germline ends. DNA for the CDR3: TGTGCCAGCAGTGGGGTAGGGGATCCGAGGGGAGAGACCCAGTACTTC. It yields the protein CASSGVGDPRGETQYF.

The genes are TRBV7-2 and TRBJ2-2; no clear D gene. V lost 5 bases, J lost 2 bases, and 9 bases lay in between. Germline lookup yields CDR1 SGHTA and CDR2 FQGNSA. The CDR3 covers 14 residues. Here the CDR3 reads CASSVSANTGELFF. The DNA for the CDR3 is TGTGCCAGCAGCGTTAGTGCCAACACCGGGGAGCTGTTTTTT.